One and the same sample provided the 10 T cell receptor beta chains below, sequenced in a study of T-cell reconstitution after alpha-beta-depleted transplantation in children. Preparing the TCRbeta library involved the use of unique molecular identifiers. TCRdb fed the PCR reads into MiXCR, producing one record per CDR3 protein. The sample shows tens of thousands of distinct CDR3 sequences, 40% to 45% of them seen only once. The source material was PBMCs, mostly from graft donor cells, sampled 360 days after TCRalphabeta/CD19-depleted stem cell transplant. These receptors came from a male patient between 5 and 17 years old who had a stem cell transplant for acute lymphoblastic leukemia, so the T cells may come from the graft donor.

The gene calls are TRBV7-2 and TRBJ2-2, with 7 bases fitting TRBD2. The junction had 6 bases not matched to a gene; V was cut back by 1 base and J by 4 bases. This CDR3 is built from 16 residues. Germline assignment: CDR1 SGHTA and CDR2 FQGNSA. The DNA for the CDR3 is TGTGCCAGCAGCTTAGGGGGAGGGCCTTTCACCGGGGAGCTGTTTTTT. Amino acid sequence: CASSLGGGPFTGELFF.

The rearrangement joins TRBV6-2 or TRBV6-3 to TRBJ2-7; 12 nucleotides line up with TRBD2. Germline trimming cut 6 bases from V and 2 bases from J; bases unmatched to any gene: 2. The CDR3 is 14 residues long. Germline CDR1 MNHEY, CDR2 SVGEGT. CDR3 sequence: CASRTSGGTYEQYF. As DNA, the CDR3 is TGTGCCAGCAGGACTAGCGGGGGCACCTACGAGCAGTACTTC.

The V gene is TRBV7-9, the J gene TRBJ1-1; D is unresolved. Trimming took off 0 bases at V and 1 base at J, with 12 bases between the two ends. The germline V gene encodes CDR1 SEHNR and CDR2 FQNEAQ (reference sequence). The CDR3 runs 16 residues. Written as DNA, the CDR3 is TGTGCCAGCAGCTTAGCTTTGGACGGCCCGAACACTGAAGCTTTCTTT. This gives the protein CASSLALDGPNTEAFF.

V gene TRBV6-2 or TRBV6-3 combines with J gene TRBJ2-3; a possible D gene is TRBD1 (5 bases). CDR1 is MNHEY and CDR2 is SVGEGT in the germline V gene. V lost 6 bases, J lost 6 bases, and 19 bases lay in between. CDR3 length: 15 amino acids. The chain's CDR3 is CASRLRVQGRDTQYF. In DNA, the CDR3 is TGTGCCAGCAGATTACGTGTCCAGGGAAGGGATACGCAGTATTTT.

A few counts support this clonotype. V is TRBV4-2 and J is TRBJ2-7; D gene unclear. This CDR3 has 12 residues. Germline CDR1 reads LGHNA; CDR2 reads YNFKEQ. V was pared by 1 base and J by 5 bases, with 6 bases between. The CDR3 spells CASSQGADEQYF. The CDR3 DNA reads as TGTGCCAGCAGCCAAGGGGCTGACGAGCAGTACTTC.

The chain recombines TRBV28 with TRBJ2-1; TRBD2 matches 9 bases. V lost 2 bases to trimming and J lost 2 bases; unmatched junction nucleotides: 1. Germline V CDR1 and CDR2: MDHEN, SYDVKM. There are 15 residues in the CDR3. DNA for the CDR3: TGTGCCAGCAGTTTAATAGCGGGGGCCTACAATGAGCAGTTCTTC. The encoded protein is CASSLIAGAYNEQFF.

This chain connects TRBV12-3 or TRBV12-4 to TRBJ1-1; TRBD1 is a possible D gene (5 bases). Trimming stripped 7 bases from V and 4 bases from J, with 16 bases between. CDR3 length: 14 residues. The CDR3 bases are TGTGCCAGCACCCGGGCTCGGAGGGGCACTGAAGCTTTCTTT. Amino acid sequence: CASTRARRGTEAFF.

J is TRBJ1-1 and V is TRBV15, with TRBD1 identical over 9 bases. CDR1 LNHNV and CDR2 YYDKDF come from the germline V gene (reference sequence). V lost 5 bases, J lost 6 bases, and 10 bases stayed unmatched. The CDR3 runs to 15 residues. The CDR3 spells CATSLAGQGGPEAFF. The CDR3 DNA reads TGTGCCACCAGCCTTGCGGGACAGGGCGGGCCTGAAGCTTTCTTT.

The chain recombines TRBV7-9 with TRBJ1-5, with D hard to call. V shed 5 bases and J shed 3 bases, with 8 bases lying between them. In germline, CDR1 is SEHNR, CDR2 FQNEAQ (reference sequence). The CDR3 covers 13 residues. CDR3 residues: CASSRTDNQPQHF. The CDR3 region has the DNA TGTGCCAGCAGCCGGACGGACAATCAGCCCCAGCATTTT.

The chain joins TRBV5-4 to TRBJ2-3; 8 nucleotides align to TRBD1. This CDR3 has 15 residues. V lost 5 bases, J lost 0 bases, and 5 bases stayed unmatched. The germline gives CDR1 SGHNT, CDR2 YYREEE (reference sequence). The CDR3 DNA follows: TGTGCCAGCAGTCGTCGACAGGGGAGCACAGATACGCAGTATTTT. Its protein product is CASSRRQGSTDTQYF.